The present T cell receptor beta chain was sequenced within a study of shared clonotypes between healthy human individuals. Concerning this clone: Its antigen is unknown.

The CDR3 covers 16 residues. The ends lost 7 bases at V and 3 bases at J; junction bases unmatched: 12. From germline, CDR1 is MDHEN and CDR2 SYDVKM. Method: immunoSEQ multiplex PCR; TCRdb's copy keeps in-frame clones and lacks some. The data show about 1.1 million clones, approximately 80% seen once. CD4+ cell separation produced CD45RA+ naive and CD45RA-negative memory subsets. Whole-study findings and limits: Richness estimates generally favored naive over memory subsets. It was only blood that was sampled, and tissue repertoires likely differ.

Sequenced: memory CD4+ T cells from PBMCs. The subset here: CD45RA-negative fraction. The chain recombines TRBV28 with TRBJ2-7; 10 bases map to TRBD1. The TCR comes from a man aged 18 to 30 in good health. Some clones in this sample may be carry-over from other donors' samples. The CDR3 DNA reads TGTGCCAGCACCCCCGTCCGGGGACAGGGGAGCTACGAGCAGTACTTC. This translates into CASTPVRGQGSYEQYF.